The clone carrying this T cell receptor (beta chain) was seen a few times. TCRdb fed the reads into MiXCR, producing one record per CDR3 protein. The top ten hold approximately 10% of the sample, which has roughly 150,000 distinct CDR3 sequences, 23% seen once. V shed 0 bases and J shed 2 bases, with 8 bases lying between them. The V gene's germline CDR1 is LGHDT and CDR2 YNNKEL (reference sequence). The CDR3 has 14 residues. This sample is drawn from a study of T cell repertoires in cytomegalovirus infection. The V call is TRBV3-1, the J call TRBJ2-7; D is ambiguous. This sequence originates from a human donor in good health (CMV status not recorded). Some clones in this sample may be carry-over from other donors' samples. The sample taken for sequencing was PBMCs. The CDR3 DNA follows: TGTGCCAGCAGCCAAGATCGCACTACCTACGAGCAGTACTTC. Translation: CASSQDRTTYEQYF.